This is a list of T cell receptor beta chains from one sample in a study of blood T cell repertoires in COVID-19. Assay used: immunoSEQ multiplex PCR; TCRdb lists only in-frame clones, some missing. The sample lists about 300,000 clones; 85% to 90% were seen once. Sequencing was carried out using PBMCs or T cells enriched from blood (not recorded which). All receptors derive from a woman under 30 who had recovered from COVID-19. Both conserved end residues are part of each CDR3. The D gene is left open where the match is weak. For some rows the clone size is stated as once, few or many, or as a class when expanded; others skip it.

j_call v_call d_call clone_size cdr3_nt cdr3_aa
TRBJ2-1 TRBV29-1 TRBD2 NA TGCAGCGTTGAAGACCCCTGGACTAGCGGGAAAGAGCAGTTCTTC CSVEDPWTSGKEQFF
TRBJ1-1 TRBV10-3 TRBD1 NA TGTGCCACCAGCTCGAGGGGGCACACTGAAGCTTTCTTT CATSSRGHTEAFF
TRBJ2-7 TRBV27 TRBD1 NA TGTGCCAGCAGTTTCGGGACAGGGAGTTCCTACGAGCAGTACTTC CASSFGTGSSYEQYF
TRBJ2-2 TRBV18 NA once TGTGCCAGCTCAGGGCAGGACACCGGGGAGCTGTTTTTT CASSGQDTGELFF
TRBJ2-3 TRBV4-1 TRBD2 NA TGCGCCAGCAGCCAAGATGGAACTAGCGGGAGGGCCATAGATACGCAGTATTTT CASSQDGTSGRAIDTQYF
TRBJ2-5 TRBV18 TRBD1 NA TGTGCCAGCTCGGACGGGACAGGGGCTATCCAAGAGACCCAGTACTTC CASSDGTGAIQETQYF
TRBJ1-5 TRBV19 NA NA TGTGCCACCAGCGCAGGGCCTAGTCAGCCCCAGCATTTT CATSAGPSQPQHF
TRBJ2-2 TRBV2 TRBD1 NA TGTGCCAGCAGATTTGACAGGGCGGGTGCCGGGGAGCTGTTTTTT CASRFDRAGAGELFF
TRBJ2-3 TRBV30 TRBD2 NA TGTGCCTGGAGTGTACGGAGCGGGGTGGCAGATACGCAGTATTTT CAWSVRSGVADTQYF
TRBJ2-7 TRBV5-1 NA NA TGCGCCAGCAGCTTCAACAACTACGAGCAGTACTTC CASSFNNYEQYF
TRBJ2-7 TRBV11-2 NA NA TGTGCCAGCAGCTTAGTGCGGGTCTCCTACGAGCAGTACTTC CASSLVRVSYEQYF
TRBJ2-3 TRBV10-1 TRBD2 NA TGCGCCAGCACCCTTGGGCGGGGGGGCTTCCCAGATACGCAGTATTTT CASTLGRGGFPDTQYF
TRBJ2-2 TRBV19 NA once TGTGCCAGTAGTCTCAGGCGGGACACCGGGGAGCTGTTTTTT CASSLRRDTGELFF
TRBJ1-6 TRBV28 TRBD1 NA TGTGCCAGCAGGATGACAGGGGGGTCACCCCTCCACTTT CASRMTGGSPLHF
TRBJ1-2 TRBV6-1 TRBD1 few TGTGCCAGCAGTGAAATGGAAACAGGGGGCGGCTATGGCTACACCTTC CASSEMETGGGYGYTF
TRBJ2-1 TRBV7-9 TRBD2 NA TGTGCCAGCAGCTCACCGGGACTAGCGGGTAATGAGCAGTTCTTC CASSSPGLAGNEQFF
TRBJ1-1 TRBV18 NA NA TGTGCCAGCTCACCCGCGGAGAACACTGAAGCTTTCTTT CASSPAENTEAFF
TRBJ1-1 TRBV19 TRBD1 NA TGTGCCAGTAGTTTCTGGACAGGGTTTGACACTGAAGCTTTCTTT CASSFWTGFDTEAFF
TRBJ2-7 TRBV29-1 TRBD2 NA TGCAGCGCCGTACCCAGCGGGAGGCCCCTCTACGAGCAGTACTTC CSAVPSGRPLYEQYF
TRBJ2-7 TRBV30 NA NA TGTGCCTGGAGAGGGTCAGGGGAGATATACGAGCAGTACTTC CAWRGSGEIYEQYF
TRBJ1-1 TRBV25-1 NA NA TGTGCCAGCAGTGATCGGCAGGGAGGGGCCACTGAAGCTTTCTTT CASSDRQGGATEAFF
TRBJ2-7 TRBV7-2 TRBD1 NA TGTGCCAGCAGCCCCATGCGGGGACAGGAGTATTACGAGCAGTACTTC CASSPMRGQEYYEQYF
TRBJ1-5 TRBV11-2 NA NA TGTGCCAGCAGCCGACAGGATAGCAATCAGCCCCAGCATTTT CASSRQDSNQPQHF
TRBJ1-6 TRBV2 TRBD1 NA TGTGCCAGGCACCGGGACAGGGATTCACCCCTCCACTTT CARHRDRDSPLHF
TRBJ2-1 TRBV6-5 TRBD2 few TGTGCCAGCAGCCGGTTTGGGGGGGAGGGAGAGCAGTTCTTC CASSRFGGEGEQFF
TRBJ1-2 TRBV9 NA few TGTGCCAGCAGCAATAGGGGCTATGGCTACACCTTC CASSNRGYGYTF
TRBJ1-4 TRBV2 TRBD1 NA TGTGCCAGCAGCCTTAGGAACAGGGGGAGCGAAAAACTGTTTTTT CASSLRNRGSEKLFF
TRBJ2-3 TRBV28 NA NA TGTGCCAGCAGTTCCCAGGTAGTCCCAGATACGCAGTATTTT CASSSQVVPDTQYF
TRBJ2-2 TRBV4-1 NA once TGCGCCAGCAGCCAAGGCCTAGAGAGGCTGTTTTTT CASSQGLERLFF
TRBJ1-2 TRBV15 TRBD1 once TGTGCCACCAGCATAAGTAGGGGGACAGGGGCCTATGGCTACACCTTC CATSISRGTGAYGYTF
TRBJ2-1 TRBV30 NA NA TGTGCCTGGAGCCCGCAGGTGCAGAATGAGCAGTTCTTC CAWSPQVQNEQFF
TRBJ1-2 TRBV19 NA NA TGTGCCAGTAGTGGACGGAGTGAGGGCTATGGCTACACCTTC CASSGRSEGYGYTF
TRBJ1-3 TRBV29-1 NA NA TGCAGCACTAGAACCACTGGAAACACCATATATTTT CSTRTTGNTIYF
TRBJ2-7 TRBV6-5 NA NA TGTGCCAGCAGTTTCAATCTAGAGAGCTCCTACGAGCAGTACTTC CASSFNLESSYEQYF
TRBJ1-2 TRBV3-1/TRBV3-2 TRBD1 once TGTGCCAGCAGCCAAGGGACAGGGGTTTCTTCTAACTATGGCTACACCTTC CASSQGTGVSSNYGYTF
TRBJ2-3 TRBV5-1 TRBD1 NA TGCGCCAGTAAGCCGGGACAGGGGGCGCGTCAAGATACGCAGTATTTT CASKPGQGARQDTQYF
TRBJ1-5 TRBV7-3 TRBD1 NA TGTGCCAGCAGCACAGGGGGCGCAGGCAATCAGCCCCAGCATTTT CASSTGGAGNQPQHF
TRBJ2-1 TRBV11-2 NA few TGTGCCAGCAGCTCGGGTAGGGGTGAGCAGTTCTTC CASSSGRGEQFF
TRBJ1-1 TRBV7-9 TRBD1 NA TGTGCCAGCAGCCATGCCAGGGGGCCTGGAACGAACACTGAAGCTTTCTTT CASSHARGPGTNTEAFF
TRBJ1-4 TRBV2 NA NA TGTGCCAGCAGTGAGGGGACAACGCAAAAACTGTTTTTT CASSEGTTQKLFF
TRBJ1-5 TRBV5-1 NA few TGCGCCAGCAGCTTAGAGCCGGGAGCTAATCAGCCCCAGCATTTT CASSLEPGANQPQHF
TRBJ1-1 TRBV5-4 NA NA TGTGCCAGCAGCCCCTCTCCGGACAGCACTGAAGCTTTCTTT CASSPSPDSTEAFF
TRBJ2-2 TRBV2 TRBD1 NA TGTGCCAGCTACCGGGACAGGGACACCGGGGAGCTGTTTTTT CASYRDRDTGELFF
TRBJ2-1 TRBV28 TRBD2 NA TGTGCCAGCAGTCACCGGACTAGCGGGAGCGTTTCCTACAATGAGCAGTTCTTC CASSHRTSGSVSYNEQFF
TRBJ1-4 TRBV4-2 TRBD1 NA TGTGCCAGCAGCCAAGATCTGGCGGGACAGACTAATGAAAAACTGTTTTTT CASSQDLAGQTNEKLFF
TRBJ1-5 TRBV29-1 TRBD1 NA TGCAGCGCTCCGGGACAGGGGCTGAGGTCCAATCAGCCCCAGCATTTT CSAPGQGLRSNQPQHF